Below, 3 T cell receptor beta chains from the same sample are listed, as sequenced in a study of response to subunit inactivated influenza vaccine. TCRdb re-derived calls from the RT-PCR reads in MiXCR, one entry per CDR3 protein. The data contain around 540,000 distinct CDR3 sequences, about 12% of them singletons. The source material was PBMCs from blood, sampled on the day of vaccination. The receptors stem from a man between 45 and 60 years old who received an inactivated influenza vaccine.

This clonotype was picked up a small number of times. CDR3 coding DNA: TGTGCCAGCAGCTTGGGGAGTAGCTTCCAAGAGACCCAGTACTTC. As protein: CASSLGSSFQETQYF. V usage is TRBV7-2 and J usage is TRBJ2-5, with D maybe TRBD2 (5 bases). This CDR3 has 15 amino acids. V lost 3 bases to trimming and J lost 1 base, with 12 bases between them. CDR1 SGHTA and CDR2 FQGNSA come from the germline V gene. Combining the CDR3 with reference TRBV7-2 and TRBJ2-5 gives the whole variable domain GAGVSQSPSNKVTEKGKDVELRCDPISGHTALYWYRQSLGQGLEFLIYFQGNSAPDKSGLPSDRFSAERTGGSVSTLTIQRTQQEDSAVYLCASSLGSSFQETQYFGPGTRLLVL.

This clonotype appeared a few times. This chain uses TRBV10-3 with TRBJ2-7, with 9 positions matching TRBD2. This CDR3 has 16 residues. The germline V gene encodes CDR1 ENHRY and CDR2 SYGVKD. V lost 6 bases, J lost 12 bases, and 21 bases stayed unmatched. CDR3 nucleotide sequence: TGTGCCATCAGCGAAAGGTTGACTAGCGGAGATCTTTCCTCGTACTTC. This gives the protein CAISERLTSGDLSSYF.

The chain uses TRBV19 and TRBJ1-5; 7 bases are a match to TRBD1. The V segment lost 3 bases and the J segment 5 bases; nucleotides outside the gene matches: 1. CDR1 is LNHDA and CDR2 is SQIVND in the germline V gene (reference sequence). The CDR3 covers 13 residues. The CDR3 sequence: CASSIQGDQPQHF. The CDR3 coding sequence is TGTGCCAGTAGTATTCAGGGGGATCAGCCCCAGCATTTT.